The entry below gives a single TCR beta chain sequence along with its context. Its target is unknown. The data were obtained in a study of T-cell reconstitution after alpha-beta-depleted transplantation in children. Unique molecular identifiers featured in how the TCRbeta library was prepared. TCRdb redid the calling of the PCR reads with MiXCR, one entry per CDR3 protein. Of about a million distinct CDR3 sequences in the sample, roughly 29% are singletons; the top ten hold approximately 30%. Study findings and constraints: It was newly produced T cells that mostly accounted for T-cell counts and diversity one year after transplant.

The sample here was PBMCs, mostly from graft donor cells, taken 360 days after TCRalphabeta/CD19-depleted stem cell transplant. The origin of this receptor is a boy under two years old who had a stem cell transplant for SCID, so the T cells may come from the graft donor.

The CDR3 DNA reads as TGCAGTGCTAGAGGAGAGGGCAACGAGCAGTACTTC. This codes for CSARGEGNEQYF. The chain couples TRBV20-1 to TRBJ2-7; possible D gene TRBD2, 5 bases. Germline loops: CDR1 DFQATT, CDR2 SNEGSKA (reference sequence). The CDR3 is made up of 12 amino acids. Trimming took 1 base from V and 5 from J, leaving 9 bases between them.